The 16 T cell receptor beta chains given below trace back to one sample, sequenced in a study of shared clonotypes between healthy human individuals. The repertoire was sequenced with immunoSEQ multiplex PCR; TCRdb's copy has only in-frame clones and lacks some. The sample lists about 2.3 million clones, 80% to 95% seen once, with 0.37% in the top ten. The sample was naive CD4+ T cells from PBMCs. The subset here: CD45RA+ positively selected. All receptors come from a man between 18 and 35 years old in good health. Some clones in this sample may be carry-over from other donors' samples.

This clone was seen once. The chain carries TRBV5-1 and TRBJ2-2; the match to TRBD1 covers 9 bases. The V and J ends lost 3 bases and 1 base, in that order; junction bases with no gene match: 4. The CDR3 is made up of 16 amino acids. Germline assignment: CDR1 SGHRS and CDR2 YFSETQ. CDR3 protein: CASSSTGGWNTGELFF. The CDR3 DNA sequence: TGCGCCAGCAGCTCTACAGGGGGCTGGAACACCGGGGAGCTGTTTTTT.

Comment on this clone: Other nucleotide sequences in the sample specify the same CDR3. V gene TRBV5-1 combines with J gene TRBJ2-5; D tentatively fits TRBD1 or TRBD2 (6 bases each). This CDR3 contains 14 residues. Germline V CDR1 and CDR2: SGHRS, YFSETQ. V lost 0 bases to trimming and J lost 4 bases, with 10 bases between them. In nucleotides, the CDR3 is TGCGCCAGCAGCTTGGTGGAGGGGGGAGAGACCCAGTACTTC. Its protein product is CASSLVEGGETQYF.

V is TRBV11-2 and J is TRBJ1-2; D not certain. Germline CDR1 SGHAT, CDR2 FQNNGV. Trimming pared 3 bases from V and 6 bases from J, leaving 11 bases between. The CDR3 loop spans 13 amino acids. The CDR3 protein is CASSFQLSDGYTF. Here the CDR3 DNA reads TGTGCCAGCAGCTTTCAACTTAGCGATGGCTACACCTTC.

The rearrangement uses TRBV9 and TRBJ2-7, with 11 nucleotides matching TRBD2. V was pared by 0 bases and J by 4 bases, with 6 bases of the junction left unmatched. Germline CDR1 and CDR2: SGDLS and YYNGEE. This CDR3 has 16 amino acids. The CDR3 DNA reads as TGTGCCAGCAGCGTAGGGGCCGGGACTAGCGGTTACGAGCAGTACTTC. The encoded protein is CASSVGAGTSGYEQYF.

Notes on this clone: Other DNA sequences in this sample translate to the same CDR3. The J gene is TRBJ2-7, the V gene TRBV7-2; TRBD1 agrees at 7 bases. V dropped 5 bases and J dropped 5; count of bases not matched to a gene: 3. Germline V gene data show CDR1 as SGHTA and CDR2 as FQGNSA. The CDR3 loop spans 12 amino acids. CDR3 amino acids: CASSRQGNEQYF. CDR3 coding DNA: TGTGCCAGCAGCCGACAGGGAAACGAGCAGTACTTC.

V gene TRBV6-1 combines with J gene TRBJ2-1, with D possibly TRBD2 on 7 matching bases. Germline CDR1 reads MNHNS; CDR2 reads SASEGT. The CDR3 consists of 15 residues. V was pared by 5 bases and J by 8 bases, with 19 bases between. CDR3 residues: CASSRGDTGVYEQFF. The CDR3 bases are TGTGCCAGCAGTCGGGGGGACACGGGGGTCTATGAGCAGTTCTTC.

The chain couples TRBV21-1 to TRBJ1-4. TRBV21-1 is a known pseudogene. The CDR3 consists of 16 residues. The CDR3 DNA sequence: TGTGCCAGCAGCAAATTCAGGCGGTTGAAGAATGAAAAACTGTTTTTT. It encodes CASSKFRRLKNEKLFF.

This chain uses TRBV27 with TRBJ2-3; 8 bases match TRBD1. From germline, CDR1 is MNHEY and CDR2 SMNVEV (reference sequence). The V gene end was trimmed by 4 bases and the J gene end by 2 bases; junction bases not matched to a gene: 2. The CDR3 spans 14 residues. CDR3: CASSWGQVTDTQYF. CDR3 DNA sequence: TGTGCCAGCAGTTGGGGACAGGTCACAGATACGCAGTATTTT.

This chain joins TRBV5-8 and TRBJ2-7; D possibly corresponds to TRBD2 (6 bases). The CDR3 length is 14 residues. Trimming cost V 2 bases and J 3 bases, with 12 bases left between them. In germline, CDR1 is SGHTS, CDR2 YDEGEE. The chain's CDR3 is CASSFPWRGYEQYF. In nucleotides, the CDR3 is TGTGCCAGCAGCTTCCCCTGGCGGGGCTACGAGCAGTACTTC.

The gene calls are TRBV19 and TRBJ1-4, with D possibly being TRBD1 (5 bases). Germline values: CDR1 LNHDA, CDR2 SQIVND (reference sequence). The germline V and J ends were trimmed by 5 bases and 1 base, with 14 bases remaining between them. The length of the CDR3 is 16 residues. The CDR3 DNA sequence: TGTGCCAGTAGTCTTCCGGGGCCGAAAACTAATGAAAAACTGTTTTTT. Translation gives CASSLPGPKTNEKLFF.

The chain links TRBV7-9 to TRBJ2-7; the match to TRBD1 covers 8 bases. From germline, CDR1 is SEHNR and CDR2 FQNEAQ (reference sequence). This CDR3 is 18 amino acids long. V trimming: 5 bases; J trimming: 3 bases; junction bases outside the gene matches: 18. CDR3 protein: CASSPQGTWTGQNYEQYF. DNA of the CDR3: TGTGCCAGCAGCCCACAAGGAACCTGGACAGGGCAAAACTACGAGCAGTACTTC.

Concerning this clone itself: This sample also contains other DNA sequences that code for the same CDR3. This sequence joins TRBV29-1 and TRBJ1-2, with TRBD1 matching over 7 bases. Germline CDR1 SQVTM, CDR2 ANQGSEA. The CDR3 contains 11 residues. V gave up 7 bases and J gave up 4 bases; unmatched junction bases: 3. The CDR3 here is CSAGTVYGYTF. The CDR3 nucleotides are TGCAGCGCAGGGACAGTCTATGGCTACACCTTC. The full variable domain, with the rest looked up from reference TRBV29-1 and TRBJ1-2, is SAVISQKPSRDICQRGTSLTIQCQVDSQVTMMFWYRQQPGQSLTLIATANQGSEATYESGFVIDKFPISRPNLTFSTLTVSNMSPEDSSIYLCSAGTVYGYTFGSGTRLTVV.

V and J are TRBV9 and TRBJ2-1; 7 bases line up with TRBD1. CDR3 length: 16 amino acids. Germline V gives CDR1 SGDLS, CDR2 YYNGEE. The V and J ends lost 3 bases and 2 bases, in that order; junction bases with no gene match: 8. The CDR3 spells CASSAFSGTAYNEQFF. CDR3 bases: TGTGCCAGCAGCGCCTTTTCCGGGACAGCCTACAATGAGCAGTTCTTC.

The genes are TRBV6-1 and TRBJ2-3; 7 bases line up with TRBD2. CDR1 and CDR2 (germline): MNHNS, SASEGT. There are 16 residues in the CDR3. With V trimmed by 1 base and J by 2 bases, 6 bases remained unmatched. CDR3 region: CASSEGWGGNTDTQYF. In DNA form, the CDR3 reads TGTGCCAGCAGTGAAGGGTGGGGGGGTAACACAGATACGCAGTATTTT.

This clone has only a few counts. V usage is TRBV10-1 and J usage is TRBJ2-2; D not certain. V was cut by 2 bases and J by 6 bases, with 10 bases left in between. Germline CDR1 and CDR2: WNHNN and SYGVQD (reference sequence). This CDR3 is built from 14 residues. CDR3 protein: CASSEARLAGELFF. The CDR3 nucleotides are TGCGCCAGCAGTGAGGCGCGACTGGCCGGGGAGCTGTTTTTT.

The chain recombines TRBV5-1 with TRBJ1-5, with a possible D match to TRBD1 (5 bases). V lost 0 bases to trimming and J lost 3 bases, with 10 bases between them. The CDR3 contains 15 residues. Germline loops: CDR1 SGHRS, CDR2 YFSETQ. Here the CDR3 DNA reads TGCGCCAGCAGCTTGGATCCAGGGTTCAATCAGCCCCAGCATTTT. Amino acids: CASSLDPGFNQPQHF.